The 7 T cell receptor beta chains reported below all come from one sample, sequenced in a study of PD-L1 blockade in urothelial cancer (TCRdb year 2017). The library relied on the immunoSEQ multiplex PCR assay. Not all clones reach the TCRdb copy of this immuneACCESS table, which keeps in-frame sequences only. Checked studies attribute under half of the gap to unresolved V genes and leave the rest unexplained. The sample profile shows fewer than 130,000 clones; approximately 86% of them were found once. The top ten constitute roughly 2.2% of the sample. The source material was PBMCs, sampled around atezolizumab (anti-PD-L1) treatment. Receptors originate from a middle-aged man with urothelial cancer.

The CDR3 is CASSLGTGQGYEQYF. The CDR3, as DNA: TGTGCCAGCAGCTTAGGAACGGGACAGGGTTACGAGCAGTACTTC. V is TRBV11-1 and J is TRBJ2-7, with 9 bases that match TRBD1. Trimming removed 1 base from V and 4 bases from J; junction bases left unmatched: 5. The germline CDR1 and CDR2 sequences are SGHAT and FQDESV (reference sequence). There are 15 residues in the CDR3.

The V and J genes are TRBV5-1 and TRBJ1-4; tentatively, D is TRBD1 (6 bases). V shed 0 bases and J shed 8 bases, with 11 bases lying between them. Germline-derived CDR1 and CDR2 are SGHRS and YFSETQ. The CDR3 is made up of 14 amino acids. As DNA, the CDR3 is TGCGCCAGCAGCTTGGGGGCAGGGGTCGAAAAACTGTTTTTT. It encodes CASSLGAGVEKLFF.

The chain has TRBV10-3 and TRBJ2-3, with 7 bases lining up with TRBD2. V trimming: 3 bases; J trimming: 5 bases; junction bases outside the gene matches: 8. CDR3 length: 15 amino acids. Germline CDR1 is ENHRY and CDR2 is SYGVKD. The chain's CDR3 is CAISDLAGAGDTQYF. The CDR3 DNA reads TGTGCCATCAGTGATCTGGCGGGAGCTGGAGATACGCAGTATTTT.

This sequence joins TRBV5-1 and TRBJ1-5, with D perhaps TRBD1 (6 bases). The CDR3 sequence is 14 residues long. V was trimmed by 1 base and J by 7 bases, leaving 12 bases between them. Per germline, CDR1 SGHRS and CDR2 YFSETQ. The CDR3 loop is CASSLSGGTQPQHF. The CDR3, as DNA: TGCGCCAGCAGCTTGTCGGGGGGCACGCAGCCCCAGCATTTT.

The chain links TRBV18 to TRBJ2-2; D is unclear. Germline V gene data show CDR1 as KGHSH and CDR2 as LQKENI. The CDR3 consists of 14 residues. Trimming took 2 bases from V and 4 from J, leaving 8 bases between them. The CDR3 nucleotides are TGTGCCAGCTCACCAGACTTTAGCACCGGGGAGCTGTTTTTT. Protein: CASSPDFSTGELFF. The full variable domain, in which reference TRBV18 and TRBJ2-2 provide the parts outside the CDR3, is NAGVMQNPRHLVRRRGQEARLRCSPMKGHSHVYWYRQLPEEGLKFMVYLQKENIIDESGMPKERFSAEFPKEGPSILRIQQVVRGDSAAYFCASSPDFSTGELFFGEGSRLTVL.

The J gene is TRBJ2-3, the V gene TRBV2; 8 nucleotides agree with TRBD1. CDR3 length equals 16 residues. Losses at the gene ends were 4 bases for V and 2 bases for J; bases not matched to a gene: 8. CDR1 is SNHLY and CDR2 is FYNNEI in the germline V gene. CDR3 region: CASSGLDRADTDTQYF. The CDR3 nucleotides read TGTGCCAGCAGTGGATTGGACAGGGCGGACACAGATACGCAGTATTTT.

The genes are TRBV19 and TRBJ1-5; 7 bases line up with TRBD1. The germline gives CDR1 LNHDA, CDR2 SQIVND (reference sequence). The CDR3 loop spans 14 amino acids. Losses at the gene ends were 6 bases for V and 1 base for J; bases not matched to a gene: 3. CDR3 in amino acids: CASRTGLSNQPQHF. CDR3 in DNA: TGTGCCAGTAGGACAGGGTTGAGCAATCAGCCCCAGCATTTT.